These 15 T cell receptor beta chains were sequenced from one sample in a study of cytomegalovirus exposure and HLA in healthy donors. The primer mix had 60 Vbeta and 13 Jbeta primers. TCRdb's copy holds only in-frame clones and misses some; the assay was immunoSEQ multiplex PCR. The sample consists of roughly 60,000 clones, roughly 77% of them appearing once. Sequenced sample: PBMCs. Every receptor here comes from a woman aged 40 to 50 in good health and CMV-seropositive.

The chain is built from TRBV5-4 and TRBJ2-1, with 11 bases that match TRBD2. The V and J ends lost 5 bases and 6 bases, in that order; junction bases with no gene match: 7. CDR3 size: 15 residues. The V gene's germline CDR1 is SGHNT and CDR2 YYREEE (reference sequence). CDR3 coding DNA: TGTGCCAGCAGTCGCACTAGCGGGGGCCTCAATGAGCAGTTCTTC. Its translation: CASSRTSGGLNEQFF.

The rearrangement joins TRBV2 to TRBJ1-4; TRBD1 might be the D (6 bases). There are 13 residues in the CDR3. Trimming took off 4 bases at V and 4 bases at J, with 7 bases between the two ends. Germline assignment: CDR1 SNHLY and CDR2 FYNNEI. The CDR3 sequence is CASSVRGNEKLFF. CDR3 DNA sequence: TGTGCCAGCAGTGTCAGGGGTAATGAAAAACTGTTTTTT. Combining the CDR3 with reference TRBV2 and TRBJ1-4 gives the whole variable domain EPEVTQTPSHQVTQMGQEVILRCVPISNHLYFYWYRQILGQKVEFLVSFYNNEISEKSEIFDDQFSVERPDGSNFTLKIRSTKLEDSAMYFCASSVRGNEKLFFGSGTQLSVL.

In its sample, this clone was seen a few times. The gene calls are TRBV5-5 and TRBJ1-5; D remains unclear. CDR1 and CDR2 (germline): SGHKS, YYEKEE (reference sequence). The V end was cut by 3 bases, the J end by 7 bases, with 8 bases between. The CDR3 length is 12 residues. CDR3 nucleotide sequence: TGTGCCAGCAGCTCCAGCGGACAGCCCCAGCATTTT. This translates into CASSSSGQPQHF.

This clone has just a few counts. V gene TRBV19 combines with J gene TRBJ2-7; a possible D gene is TRBD1 (6 bases). Trimming cost V 3 bases and J 3 bases, with 9 bases left between them. The CDR3 spans 13 residues. Germline CDR1 and CDR2: LNHDA and SQIVND (reference sequence). CDR3 DNA sequence: TGTGCCAGTAGTATTATCAGGGGCTACGAGCAGTACTTC. Translation gives CASSIIRGYEQYF.

The chain employs TRBV28 and TRBJ1-2; D unresolved. With 5 bases removed from V and 4 bases from J, the gap between germline ends came to 8 bases. Germline CDR1 and CDR2: MDHEN and SYDVKM. The CDR3 loop spans 12 amino acids. This CDR3 reads CASSPLAYGYTF. CDR3 coding DNA: TGTGCCAGCAGTCCCCTAGCCTATGGCTACACCTTC.

The V gene is TRBV29-1, the J gene TRBJ2-7; a possible D gene is TRBD2 (5 bases). V lost 4 bases to trimming and J lost 6 bases, with 10 bases between them. This CDR3 comprises 11 residues. The germline V gene has CDR1 SQVTM and CDR2 ANQGSEA. This CDR3 reads CSVGVRGEQYF. The CDR3 nucleotides read TGCAGCGTTGGGGTTCGGGGCGAGCAGTACTTC.

This sequence joins TRBV12-2 and TRBJ1-2. TRBV12-2 constitutes a pseudogene. The CDR3 sequence is 19 residues long. Here the CDR3 reads CASPPGSPGGSPINYGYTF. Here the CDR3 DNA reads TGTGCAAGTCCCCCGGGTTCGCCAGGAGGGAGCCCAATTAACTATGGCTACACCTTC.

The chain combines TRBV5-4 with TRBJ1-3; D is unclear. V was clipped by 3 bases and J by 3 bases, with 7 bases between them. Germline assignment: CDR1 SGHNT and CDR2 YYREEE (reference sequence). CDR3 length: 13 residues. The CDR3 DNA follows: TGTGCCAGCAGCTACCCCAGTGGAAACACCATATATTTT. This sequence encodes CASSYPSGNTIYF.

Details on this clone: Within the sample, other DNA sequences also encode this same CDR3. The chain employs TRBV5-1 and TRBJ2-7; D might be TRBD2 (7 bases). This CDR3 has 17 amino acids. Germline V gene lookup returns CDR1 SGHRS and CDR2 YFSETQ. Trimming removed 0 bases from V and 0 bases from J, with 16 bases in between. CDR3 protein: CASSLGGGGSYSYEQYF. CDR3 DNA sequence: TGCGCCAGCAGCTTGGGGGGGGGCGGGTCCTACTCCTACGAGCAGTACTTC.

The V and J genes are TRBV21-1 and TRBJ2-1; the DNA was not used to check the table's D call, TRBD1. TRBV21-1 is shown as a pseudogene. The CDR3 consists of 15 residues. The CDR3 is CASSIQGPLGNEQFF. CDR3 DNA: TGTGCCAGCAGCATACAGGGCCCCTTGGGGAATGAGCAGTTCTTC.

This chain links TRBV15 with TRBJ1-1, with D unclear. CDR3 length: 13 residues. V lost 2 bases and J 9 bases, leaving 13 bases between the germline ends. Looked up from germline, CDR1 is LNHNV and CDR2 is YYDKDF (reference sequence). CDR3: CATSRPVTEKAFF. Written as DNA, the CDR3 is TGTGCCACCAGCAGACCCGTAACAGAAAAAGCTTTCTTT.

Comment on this clone: Sequence at one end of the junction differs from germline and may be a read error. This rearrangement joins TRBV2 to TRBJ1-2, with TRBD1 identical over 8 bases. The length of the CDR3 is 15 residues. The germline V gene has CDR1 SNHLY and CDR2 FYNNEI. CDR3 in DNA: TGTGCCAGCACACGGGGGGACAGGTCCTTCTATGGCTACGCCTTC. This sequence encodes CASTRGDRSFYGYAF.

This clone was detected once. J is TRBJ2-5 and V is TRBV4-1, with a tentative D call TRBD2 (7 bases). The ends were cut back, 5 bases at V and 2 bases at J, with 12 bases in the middle. This CDR3 region has 14 residues. Germline assignment: CDR1 MGHRA and CDR2 YSYEKL. In DNA form, the CDR3 reads TGCGCCAGCAGCAGGGGGGGAGTTCAAGAGACCCAGTACTTC. This sequence encodes CASSRGGVQETQYF.

The chain carries TRBV30 and TRBJ1-5; a weak D match, TRBD1 (5 bases). CDR3 length: 14 amino acids. V shed 2 bases and J shed 4 bases, with 12 bases lying between them. The germline V gene has CDR1 GTSNPN and CDR2 SVGIG (reference sequence). DNA for the CDR3: TGTGCCTGGAGTTCAGGGATGTCAAATCAGCCCCAGCATTTT. It yields the protein CAWSSGMSNQPQHF.

V is TRBV6-1 and J is TRBJ1-5; D gene unclear. The CDR3 totals 15 residues. The V and J ends lost 6 bases and 0 bases respectively, with 12 bases between them. Germline-derived CDR1 and CDR2 are MNHNS and SASEGT. As DNA, the CDR3 is TGTGCCAGCAGCCCCACGGGGTATAGCAATCAGCCCCAGCATTTT. It is translated as CASSPTGYSNQPQHF.